This T cell receptor beta chain was identified during a study of blood T cell repertoires in COVID-19. V lost 4 bases, J lost 2 bases, and 2 bases stayed unmatched. Germline lookup yields CDR1 SGHRS and CDR2 YFSETQ. The CDR3 runs 14 residues. The repertoire was sequenced with immunoSEQ multiplex PCR; TCRdb's copy has only in-frame clones and lacks some. The table includes over 80,000 clones, around 87% detected once. The receptor's source is a human donor in a cohort sampled during active COVID-19. The sample was peripheral blood. V and J are TRBV5-1 and TRBJ2-7, with 11 positions matching TRBD2. The CDR3 here is CASSPTSGTYEQYF. For the CDR3, the DNA is TGCGCCAGCAGCCCGACTAGCGGGACCTACGAGCAGTACTTC.